These 14 T cell receptor beta chains were sequenced from one sample in a study of OX40 agonist ivuxolimab in advanced cancers. Clones were read by immunoSEQ multiplex PCR, and TCRdb kept only the in-frame ones, dropping some. The sample lists tens of thousands of clones, roughly 80% seen once, with around 2% in the top ten. The sample in question was CD4+ or CD8+ T cells sorted from blood, obtained in a trial of the OX40 agonist ivuxolimab. These TCRs come from an adult with an advanced solid tumor such as melanoma, head and neck, liver or kidney cancer.

The chain joins TRBV9 to TRBJ1-5; D remains ambiguous. Deletions cut 0 bases from V and 4 bases from J, with 11 bases between. This CDR3 is built from 15 residues. Germline CDR1 reads SGDLS; CDR2 reads YYNGEE. In DNA, the CDR3 is TGTGCCAGCAGCGTAGGTGCCACTTCGAATCAGCCCCAGCATTTT. This translates into CASSVGATSNQPQHF.

This chain joins TRBV10-3 and TRBJ1-3; D is unclear. The CDR3 extends over 12 amino acids. Deletions cut 2 bases from V and 8 bases from J, with 7 bases between. Germline CDR1 and CDR2: ENHRY and SYGVKD. DNA of the CDR3: TGTGCCATCAGTGAGATCACGGACACCATATATTTT. It encodes CAISEITDTIYF.

Here the CDR3 reads CGGQLDYEQYF. The CDR3 coding sequence is TGCGGAGGACAGCTAGACTACGAGCAGTACTTC. The chain uses TRBV20-1 and TRBJ2-7; D perhaps matches TRBD1 (6 bases). CDR1 is DFQATT and CDR2 is SNEGSKA in the germline V gene (reference sequence). This CDR3 contains 11 residues.

V and J are TRBV19 and TRBJ1-2; D gene ambiguous. Germline CDR1 is LNHDA and CDR2 is SQIVND (reference sequence). V lost 6 bases to trimming and J lost 6 bases, with 11 bases between them. The CDR3 has 12 residues. CDR3 amino acids: CASRGLQNGYTF. CDR3 DNA sequence: TGTGCCAGTAGAGGACTGCAAAATGGCTACACCTTC.

The gene calls are TRBV4-1 and TRBJ2-5, with TRBD2 identical over 15 bases. The junction had 5 bases not matched to a gene; V was cut back by 4 bases and J by 5 bases. The CDR3 is made up of 16 amino acids. Germline CDR1 MGHRA, CDR2 YSYEKL. This CDR3 is CASSPGLAGGRETQYF. The CDR3 region has the DNA TGCGCCAGCAGCCCGGGACTAGCGGGGGGACGGGAGACCCAGTACTTC.

The V gene is TRBV20-1, the J gene TRBJ2-3, with D unclear. Trimming pared 3 bases from V and 4 bases from J, leaving 5 bases between. Germline V gene data show CDR1 as DFQATT and CDR2 as SNEGSKA (reference sequence). This CDR3 comprises 11 residues. DNA for the CDR3: TGCAGTGCTAGGGTGTCAGATACGCAGTATTTT. As protein: CSARVSDTQYF.

The chain has TRBV5-5 and TRBJ2-3, with D perhaps TRBD1 or TRBD2 (5 bases each). V was trimmed by 4 bases and J by 6 bases, leaving 12 bases between them. Germline V gene data show CDR1 as SGHKS and CDR2 as YYEKEE (reference sequence). The CDR3 runs 13 residues. The CDR3 loop is CASSNQWGDTQYF. The CDR3 DNA reads as TGTGCCAGCAGCAATCAGTGGGGGGATACGCAGTATTTT.

The chain links TRBV28 to TRBJ2-2, with TRBD1 matching 7 bases. The CDR3 sequence is 17 residues long. CDR1 and CDR2 (germline): MDHEN, SYDVKM. Germline trimming cut 5 bases from V and 6 bases from J; bases unmatched to any gene: 15. This CDR3 reads CASSTRQGLVGAGELFF. As DNA, the CDR3 is TGTGCCAGCAGTACCCGACAGGGATTGGTCGGGGCCGGGGAGCTGTTTTTT.

The chain is built from TRBV7-9 and TRBJ2-1; TRBD2 aligns across 9 bases. The CDR3 runs to 16 residues. The V gene end was trimmed by 0 bases and the J gene end by 12 bases; junction bases not matched to a gene: 12. Germline assignment: CDR1 SEHNR and CDR2 FQNEAQ (reference sequence). Here the CDR3 reads CASSLARSLAGSGQFF. CDR3 in DNA: TGTGCCAGCAGCTTAGCGAGATCCCTAGCGGGGAGCGGGCAGTTCTTC. Based on the CDR3 plus reference TRBV7-9 and TRBJ2-1, the full variable domain is DTGVSQNPRHKITKRGQNVTFRCDPISEHNRLYWYRQTLGQGPEFLTYFQNEAQLEKSRLLSDRFSAERPKGSFSTLEIQRTEQGDSAMYLCASSLARSLAGSGQFFGPGTRLTVL.

This clone was observed a handful of times. V usage is TRBV5-5 and J usage is TRBJ2-7; 9 positions match TRBD1. The germline CDR1 and CDR2 sequences are SGHKS and YYEKEE (reference sequence). The CDR3 covers 12 residues. V was pared by 3 bases and J by 6 bases, with 1 base of the junction left unmatched. The CDR3, as DNA: TGTGCCAGCAGCTGGGACAGGGTCGAGCAGTACTTC. This gives the protein CASSWDRVEQYF.

The chain combines TRBV7-6 with TRBJ1-1; TRBD1 matches at 7 bases. V lost 0 bases, J lost 4 bases, and 5 bases stayed unmatched. The CDR3 covers 15 residues. Germline V CDR1 and CDR2: SGHVS, FNYEAQ. CDR3 amino acids: CASSLASGGFTEAFF. CDR3 coding DNA: TGTGCCAGCAGCTTAGCCTCAGGGGGATTCACTGAAGCTTTCTTT.

The chain joins TRBV5-1 to TRBJ2-7, with 13 bases lining up with TRBD2. Germline trimming cut 2 bases from V and 7 bases from J; bases unmatched to any gene: 9. The CDR3 runs to 16 residues. The V gene's germline CDR1 is SGHRS and CDR2 YFSETQ. The DNA of the CDR3 is TGCGCCAGCAGCTTACAACGGACTAGCGGGGGATCAGAGCAGTACTTC. This encodes CASSLQRTSGGSEQYF.

The chain carries TRBV6-1 and TRBJ1-2; no definite D call. Trimming took 4 bases from V and 2 from J, leaving 5 bases between them. The CDR3 has 12 amino acids. Per the germline V gene, CDR1 is MNHNS and CDR2 is SASEGT. The CDR3 loop is CASSVVNYGYTF. CDR3 coding DNA: TGTGCCAGCAGTGTGGTCAACTATGGCTACACCTTC.

The chain is built from TRBV6-1 and TRBJ1-5; D uncertain. The CDR3 spans 15 residues. V gave up 7 bases and J gave up 0 bases, with 13 bases separating them. Germline V lookup: CDR1 MNHNS, CDR2 SASEGT. CDR3 sequence reads: CASTQVVTSNQPQHF. The CDR3 DNA reads as TGTGCCAGCACCCAGGTGGTAACTAGCAATCAGCCCCAGCATTTT.